One sample yielded the 14 T cell receptor beta chains listed below, sequenced in a study of shared clonotypes between healthy human individuals. TCRdb's table, derived via immunoSEQ multiplex PCR, lists solely in-frame clones and lacks some. This table has approximately 980,000 clones, more than 75% appearing once. Sequencing was performed on memory CD4+ T cells sorted from blood. As for subset: CD45RA-negative fraction. The receptor source for this set is a man aged 18-30 years in good health.

This sequence joins TRBV7-2 and TRBJ2-5; 13 nucleotides match TRBD2. The CDR3 spans 16 residues. The germline V gene has CDR1 SGHTA and CDR2 FQGNSA. J lost 4 bases, V lost 5 bases, and 7 bases had no gene match. CDR3 in DNA: TGTGCCAGCAGCCTCTGGACTAGCGGGAGCGGAGAGACCCAGTACTTC. Residues: CASSLWTSGSGETQYF.

The gene calls are TRBV14 and TRBJ1-1; unclear D gene. Germline-derived CDR1 and CDR2 are SGHDN and FVKESK. The CDR3 has 13 residues. With 4 bases removed from V and 4 bases from J, the gap between germline ends came to 10 bases. The CDR3, as DNA: TGTGCCAGCAGCCCCACGGGATCCACTGAAGCTTTCTTT. Translated, it gives CASSPTGSTEAFF.

The rearrangement links TRBV19 to TRBJ1-4; TRBD1 agrees at 7 bases. Trimming removed 3 bases from V and 5 bases from J; junction bases left unmatched: 6. The germline V gene has CDR1 LNHDA and CDR2 SQIVND (reference sequence). This CDR3 is 15 amino acids long. CDR3 residues: CASSIRGQRNEKLFF. CDR3 coding DNA: TGTGCCAGTAGTATCCGGGGACAGAGGAATGAAAAACTGTTTTTT. The entire variable domain, with the rest obtained from reference TRBV19 and TRBJ1-4, is as follows: DGGITQSPKYLFRKEGQNVTLSCEQNLNHDAMYWYRQDPGQGLRLIYYSQIVNDFQKGDIAEGYSVSREKKESFPLTVTSAQKNPTAFYLCASSIRGQRNEKLFFGSGTQLSVL.

The rearrangement uses TRBV6-1 and TRBJ2-3; D not certain. The V and J ends lost 11 bases and 0 bases respectively, with 6 bases between them. Germline V lookup: CDR1 MNHNS, CDR2 SASEGT. The CDR3 length is 11 residues. CDR3 sequence reads: CAGTSTDTQYF. CDR3 in DNA: TGTGCCGGAACGAGCACAGATACGCAGTATTTT.

This clone was recorded once. The chain uses TRBV7-9 and TRBJ1-2, with D perhaps TRBD1 (6 bases). The CDR3 has 12 amino acids. Germline V lookup: CDR1 SEHNR, CDR2 FQNEAQ (reference sequence). Trimming stripped 3 bases from V and 11 bases from J, with 13 bases between. The CDR3 nucleotides read TGTGCCAGCAGCTTGGCGACAGGTCGATACACCTTC. Protein: CASSLATGRYTF.

The table lists this clone with a count of one. The chain couples TRBV5-4 to TRBJ2-7; D may match TRBD1 or TRBD2 (5 bases each). Trimming took 4 bases from V and 3 from J, leaving 14 bases between them. This CDR3 is built from 14 residues. In germline, CDR1 is SGHNT, CDR2 YYREEE (reference sequence). CDR3 loop: CASSLLGVVYEQYF. The CDR3 DNA sequence: TGTGCCAGCAGCCTACTGGGGGTGGTCTACGAGCAGTACTTC. Looking up the rest from reference TRBV5-4 and TRBJ2-7 gives the full variable domain: ETGVTQSPTHLIKTRGQQVTLRCSSQSGHNTVSWYQQALGQGPQFIFQYYREEENGRGNFPPRFSGLQFPNYSSELNVNALELDDSALYLCASSLLGVVYEQYFGPGTRLTVT.

The chain has TRBV28 and TRBJ2-2; perhaps TRBD2 as D (6 bases). This CDR3 region has 17 residues. CDR1 and CDR2 (germline): MDHEN, SYDVKM. The ends were cut back, 3 bases at V and 6 bases at J, with 20 bases in the middle. CDR3 sequence (DNA): TGTGCCAGCAGTTTGATATCGGGGACTGATAAGGCCGGGGAGCTGTTTTTT. It specifies CASSLISGTDKAGELFF.

The CDR3 loop is CASSEGGRAYEQYF. The CDR3 DNA follows: TGTGCCAGCAGTGAAGGGGGCAGGGCCTACGAGCAGTACTTC. The genes are TRBV25-1 and TRBJ2-7; D is perhaps TRBD1 (6 bases). CDR1 and CDR2 from the germline V gene are MGHDK and SYGVNS. V lost 2 bases and J 2 bases, leaving 10 bases between the germline ends. The CDR3 length is 14 residues.

This clone was found many times. The same CDR3 is also encoded by other DNA sequences in this sample. The chain carries TRBV29-1 and TRBJ2-7; D not resolved. Germline V gene data show CDR1 as SQVTM and CDR2 as ANQGSEA. The CDR3 totals 11 residues. V was shortened by 2 bases and J by 3 bases, with 5 bases between the two germline ends. CDR3 bases: TGCAGCGTTGAATCTTTCTACGAGCAGTACTTC. This gives the protein CSVESFYEQYF.

As concerns this clone: At the DNA level, this CDR3 is encoded by other sequences in the same sample as well. The gene calls are TRBV20-1 and TRBJ2-7; D unresolved. Looked up from germline, CDR1 is DFQATT and CDR2 is SNEGSKA (reference sequence). The CDR3 is 9 residues long. The V end was cut by 5 bases, the J end by 5 bases, with 4 bases between. The CDR3, as DNA: TGCAGTGCTGGCGACGAGCAGTACTTC. Translation gives CSAGDEQYF.

The chain recombines TRBV6-6 with TRBJ2-7; D may correspond to TRBD1 or TRBD2 (5 bases each). Germline V CDR1 and CDR2: MNHNY, SVGAGI (reference sequence). The V end lost 6 bases, the J end lost 6 bases, and 15 bases lay between the germline ends. CDR3 length: 13 residues. CDR3 nucleotides: TGTGCCAGCAGACGGGACCTGTCTTTCGAGCAGTACTTC. Residues: CASRRDLSFEQYF.

Only a few counts were recorded for this clone. The chain uses TRBV2 and TRBJ2-7, with D possibly being TRBD2 (5 bases). Per the germline V gene, CDR1 is SNHLY and CDR2 is FYNNEI. V was pared by 2 bases and J by 2 bases, with 16 bases between. There are 16 residues in the CDR3. In DNA, the CDR3 is TGTGCCAGCAGTGAACTCACGGGGAAGGAAACCTACGAGCAGTACTTC. It is translated as CASSELTGKETYEQYF.

A few counts support this clone. The chain employs TRBV2 and TRBJ2-2; weak D call: TRBD2 (5 bases). The germline V gene has CDR1 SNHLY and CDR2 FYNNEI. V shed 5 bases and J shed 7 bases, with 14 bases lying between them. The CDR3 contains 14 residues. For the CDR3, the DNA is TGTGCCAGCAGTCAAACTGCGAGGGTCGGGGAGCTGTTTTTT. It specifies CASSQTARVGELFF.

This chain links TRBV7-9 with TRBJ1-1; 8 nucleotides agree with TRBD1. The CDR3 sequence is 15 residues long. With 5 bases clipped from V and 2 bases from J, the junction kept 7 bases outside the gene matches. Germline values: CDR1 SEHNR, CDR2 FQNEAQ (reference sequence). The CDR3 spells CASSTWTGTNTEAFF. In DNA, the CDR3 is TGTGCCAGCAGCACCTGGACAGGGACAAACACTGAAGCTTTCTTT.